This TCR beta chain was sequenced in a study of identical twins. General study results and limits: A lower insertion count was a feature of abundant cord blood beta clonotypes, with no such feature in memory repertoires. Compared with models, monozygotic twins showed more out-of-frame TCR alpha sharing.

Healthy Caucasians, and only they, were the donors. The V end lost 1 base, the J end lost 1 base, and 9 bases lay between the germline ends. CDR1 DFQATT and CDR2 SNEGSKA come from the germline V gene (reference sequence). CDR3 length equals 14 residues. The sample holds many counts of this clonotype. Antigen unknown. It was template switching that added a universal primer site, and there were unique molecular identifiers on the cDNA. Using its own MiXCR run on the 5' RACE reads, TCRdb lists one record per CDR3 protein. This sample has some 710,000 distinct CDR3 sequences, with roughly 6% found just once.

V is TRBV20-1 and J is TRBJ2-3; D remains unclear. The TCR originated in a man between 18 and 29 years old in good health. What was sequenced was naive T cells sorted from blood. The CDR3 DNA follows: TGCAGTGCTAGAGCCGGGTCCGGCACAGATACGCAGTATTTT. This gives the protein CSARAGSGTDTQYF.